This T cell receptor beta chain was observed in a study of T cell repertoires in cytomegalovirus infection. In the study overall: CMV infection together with matching HLA type was indicated by public TCR beta signatures.

Notes on this clonotype: The target antigen is unknown.

Study-wide results and limits: Pooled public TCR beta family frequency picked out CMV carriers with the relevant HLA. CMV-specific TCR beta clonotypes restricted by HLA-C dominated the ex vivo response.

Trimming stripped 4 bases from V and 11 bases from J, with 11 bases between. Per germline, CDR1 SGHTA and CDR2 FQGNSA. The CDR3 consists of 11 residues. TCRdb processed the reads anew with MiXCR; each CDR3 protein has one entry. The sample contains 300,000 to 400,000 distinct CDR3 sequences, 8% to 9.5% of which appear only once. This sequence joins TRBV7-2 and TRBJ1-1; D remains ambiguous. This sequence originates from a human donor in good health (CMV status not recorded). Some clones in this sample may be carry-over from other donors' samples. The specimen was PBMCs. The CDR3 DNA reads TGTGCCAGCAGCTCTACGGCCAGGGCTTTCTTT. Its protein product is CASSSTARAFF.